The sequence of this T cell receptor (beta chain) was determined in a study of cytomegalovirus exposure and HLA in healthy donors. Participants comprised healthy donors of bone marrow. General study results and limits: Beyond CMV serostatus, there was no information to go on about immune exposure.

The PCR contained 60 Vbeta and 13 Jbeta primers. Produced via immunoSEQ multiplex PCR; TCRdb's table is partial and in-frame only. Among approximately 170,000 clones listed, roughly 80% were seen once. As concerns this clone: Antigen unknown.

The V gene lost 3 bases and the J gene lost 7 bases, with 13 bases spanning the gap. The CDR3 consists of 13 residues. Germline V gives CDR1 MNHNS, CDR2 SASEGT. The chain carries TRBV6-1 and TRBJ2-7; TRBD1 is a possible D gene (5 bases). This TCR came from a male donor in good health and CMV-seronegative. Specimen: PBMCs. As DNA, the CDR3 is TGTGCCAGCAGTGAGGGCAGGGAACAGGAGCAGTACTTC. Protein sequence: CASSEGREQEQYF.